The 6 T cell receptor beta chains below come from one sample, sequenced in a study of blood T cell repertoires in COVID-19. Assay used: immunoSEQ multiplex PCR; TCRdb lists only in-frame clones, some missing. This repertoire shows about 350,000 clones, about nine tenths found once; its top ten account for 6% to 8%. Material: peripheral blood. These receptors were taken from a woman in her 70s with COVID-19, enrolled during active disease.

This rearrangement joins TRBV19 to TRBJ1-2; 10 nucleotides match TRBD1. The CDR3 contains 14 residues. CDR1 is LNHDA, CDR2 SQIVND, per germline (reference sequence). The trim removed 3 bases at V and 7 bases at J, leaving 5 bases unmatched. The CDR3 loop is CASSIRQGASGYTF. The CDR3 DNA follows: TGTGCCAGTAGTATTCGACAGGGGGCTAGTGGCTACACCTTC.

The chain links TRBV12-3 or TRBV12-4 to TRBJ2-5, with a tentative D call TRBD1 (6 bases). This CDR3 has 12 amino acids. Trimming removed 6 bases from V and 7 bases from J, with 12 bases in between. The CDR3 coding sequence is TGTGCCAGCAGCTCGTACAGGGCGACCCAGTACTTC. It encodes CASSSYRATQYF.

This rearrangement joins TRBV11-3 to TRBJ2-2; D is ambiguous. This CDR3 contains 13 residues. The V end was cut by 1 base, the J end by 6 bases, with 6 bases between. Germline V gene sequence: CDR1 SGHNT, CDR2 YENEEA. The DNA of the CDR3 is TGTGCCAGCAGCTTAGGAAGCCCCGGGGAGCTGTTTTTT. Translation: CASSLGSPGELFF.

The J gene is TRBJ2-7, the V gene TRBV19; tentative D call: TRBD1 (6 bases). The germline gives CDR1 LNHDA, CDR2 SQIVND (reference sequence). V was shortened by 10 bases and J by 2 bases, with 18 bases between the two germline ends. The CDR3 has 14 amino acids. In DNA form, the CDR3 reads TGTGCCACCTCTAATGGGGCAGGGGCCTACGAGCAGTACTTC. This encodes CATSNGAGAYEQYF.

DNA for the CDR3: TGTGCCAGCAGTAAACGGGGGGCGGGAGAGACCCAGTACTTC. It specifies CASSKRGAGETQYF. The chain links TRBV6-2 or TRBV6-3 to TRBJ2-5; perhaps TRBD2 as D (7 bases). CDR3 size: 14 residues. Germline-derived CDR1 and CDR2 are MNHEY and SVGEGT. V lost 5 bases and J lost 4, with 14 bases in between.

The CDR3 coding sequence is TGTGCCAGCAGCGCCCATCGGACATTGAACACTGAAGCTTTCTTT. Encoded protein: CASSAHRTLNTEAFF. This chain links TRBV9 with TRBJ1-1; D is possibly TRBD1 (5 bases). Germline V lookup: CDR1 SGDLS, CDR2 YYNGEE. Trimming shortened V by 3 bases and J by 0 bases, and 12 bases separated the two germline ends. This CDR3 is 15 amino acids long.